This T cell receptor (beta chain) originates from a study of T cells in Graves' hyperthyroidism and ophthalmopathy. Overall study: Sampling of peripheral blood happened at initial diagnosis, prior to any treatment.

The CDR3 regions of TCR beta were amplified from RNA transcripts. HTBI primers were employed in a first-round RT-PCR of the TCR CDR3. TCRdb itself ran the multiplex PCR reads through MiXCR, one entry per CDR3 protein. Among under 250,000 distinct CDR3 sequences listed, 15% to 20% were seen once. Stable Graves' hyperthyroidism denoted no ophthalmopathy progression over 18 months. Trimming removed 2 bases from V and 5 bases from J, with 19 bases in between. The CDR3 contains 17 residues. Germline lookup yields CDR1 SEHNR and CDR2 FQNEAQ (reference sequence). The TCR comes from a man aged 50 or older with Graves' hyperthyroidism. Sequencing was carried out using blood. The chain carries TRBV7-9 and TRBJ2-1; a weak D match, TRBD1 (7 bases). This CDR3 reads CASSLTSLRDRNNEQFF. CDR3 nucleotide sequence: TGTGCCAGCAGCTTAACCTCTTTGCGGGACAGAAACAATGAGCAGTTCTTC. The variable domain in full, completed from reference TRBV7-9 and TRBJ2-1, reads DTGVSQNPRHKITKRGQNVTFRCDPISEHNRLYWYRQTLGQGPEFLTYFQNEAQLEKSRLLSDRFSAERPKGSFSTLEIQRTEQGDSAMYLCASSLTSLRDRNNEQFFGPGTRLTVL.